Below, 12 T cell receptor beta chains from the same sample are listed, as sequenced in a study of identical twins. TCRdb re-called the 5' RACE reads with MiXCR, one entry per CDR3 protein. The sample records 500,000 to 600,000 distinct CDR3 sequences, about 20% being singletons. These sequences were also reported in another study, on T cells expressing NK-cell markers.

The sample was CD4+ T cells sorted from blood. The receptors were gathered from a woman under 30 in good health.

This clonotype was seen many times. The gene calls are TRBV30 and TRBJ2-1, with no clear D. This CDR3 region has 15 residues. The V end lost 4 bases, the J end lost 5 bases, and 18 bases lay between the germline ends. Germline-derived CDR1 and CDR2 are GTSNPN and SVGIG (reference sequence). In DNA form, the CDR3 reads TGTGCCTGGACCCCTCTAGGCTCCATAAACAATGAGCAGTTCTTC. This sequence encodes CAWTPLGSINNEQFF.

This clonotype has more than one count but fewer than ten. The chain uses TRBV5-1 and TRBJ2-3, with D unclear. Trimming removed 2 bases at V and 0 bases at J, with 10 bases between. The CDR3 is 15 residues long. Germline CDR1 reads SGHRS; CDR2 reads YFSETQ. Here the CDR3 reads CASSFTQLSTDTQYF. The DNA of the CDR3 is TGCGCCAGCAGCTTTACCCAGCTTAGCACAGATACGCAGTATTTT.

This clonotype was detected only a few times. CDR3 protein: CASSEDRDTEAFF. The CDR3 DNA sequence: TGTGCCAGCAGTGAGGACAGGGACACTGAAGCTTTCTTT. The chain couples TRBV6-1 to TRBJ1-1; 8 bases agree with TRBD1. The V gene's germline CDR1 is MNHNS and CDR2 SASEGT. Trimming at V came to 3 bases and at J to 3 bases, leaving 0 bases not matched to a gene. The CDR3 consists of 13 residues.

The chain couples TRBV4-3 to TRBJ2-7; 7 bases line up with TRBD1. The CDR3 has 16 residues. The trim removed 0 bases at V and 7 bases at J, leaving 12 bases unmatched. Looked up from germline, CDR1 is LGHNA and CDR2 is YSLEER. The CDR3 sequence: CASSQDLRQGFGEQYF. The CDR3 region has the DNA TGCGCCAGCAGCCAAGATTTAAGACAGGGATTTGGTGAGCAGTACTTC.

The sample holds one count of this clonotype. The chain uses TRBV15 and TRBJ2-5; weak D call: TRBD2 (5 bases). This CDR3 region has 13 residues. The V and J ends lost 1 base and 5 bases respectively, with 8 bases between them. Germline V gives CDR1 LNHNV, CDR2 YYDKDF (reference sequence). This chain's CDR3 is CATSRGTGETQYF. The CDR3 DNA follows: TGTGCCACCAGCAGAGGGACTGGGGAGACCCAGTACTTC.

Remarks on this clonotype: The junction departs from germline at one end; a sequencing error may be responsible. The V call is TRBV5-6, the J call TRBJ2-7; 8 bases agree with TRBD1. Germline loops: CDR1 SGHDT, CDR2 YYEEEE. CDR3 size: 15 residues. The CDR3: CASSWGGTGSHEQYF. The CDR3 DNA is TGTGCCAGCAGCTGGGGTGGGACAGGCTCCCACGAGCAGTACTTC.

In this sample, this clonotype turned up a few times. The CDR3 sequence is CASRTGTAVNEQYF. Written as DNA, the CDR3 is TGTGCCAGCAGAACCGGGACGGCCGTTAACGAGCAGTACTTC. V usage is TRBV27 and J usage is TRBJ2-7, with D perhaps being TRBD1 or TRBD2 (5 bases each). CDR1 and CDR2 (germline): MNHEY, SMNVEV (reference sequence). V was trimmed by 6 bases and J by 5 bases, leaving 17 bases between them. The CDR3 is made up of 14 amino acids.

This rearrangement joins TRBV20-1 to TRBJ2-7; 8 bases are a match to TRBD2. The CDR3 is made up of 15 amino acids. Trimming took 6 bases from V and 0 from J; bases not matched to a gene: 10. CDR1 and CDR2 (germline): DFQATT, SNEGSKA (reference sequence). In nucleotides, the CDR3 is TGCAGTGCCTCTTATATAGCGGGGAGCTCCTACGAGCAGTACTTC. This codes for CSASYIAGSSYEQYF.

This clonotype was observed a handful of times. The gene calls are TRBV20-1 and TRBJ2-1, with 8 bases that match TRBD2. V dropped 3 bases and J dropped 9; count of bases not matched to a gene: 7. The germline gives CDR1 DFQATT, CDR2 SNEGSKA (reference sequence). CDR3 length: 13 residues. In DNA form, the CDR3 reads TGCAGTGCTAGCCTAGCGGGTCTTAGTGAGCAGTTCTTC. This translates into CSASLAGLSEQFF.

The chain uses TRBV6-2 or TRBV6-3 and TRBJ1-1, with D unresolved. Germline CDR1 is MNHEY and CDR2 is SVGEGT. The V end lost 6 bases, the J end lost 5 bases, and 13 bases lay between the germline ends. CDR3 length: 13 amino acids. The CDR3 DNA reads as TGTGCCAGCAGCACGCAGGAGAGAACTGAAGCTTTCTTT. Its protein product is CASSTQERTEAFF.

This clonotype turned up a few times. The V and J genes are TRBV10-3 and TRBJ2-1; 16 bases fit TRBD2. This CDR3 has 16 residues. Germline V CDR1 and CDR2: ENHRY, SYGVKD. V shed 10 bases and J 1 base; nucleotides not matched to a gene: 4. CDR3 bases: TGTGCCACAGGGACTAGCGGGGGGGGATCCTACAATGAGCAGTTCTTC. Translated: CATGTSGGGSYNEQFF.

This chain uses TRBV5-6 with TRBJ1-2; D is unresolved. CDR1 SGHDT and CDR2 YYEEEE come from the germline V gene. Trimming took 0 bases from V and 8 from J, leaving 14 bases between them. The CDR3 has 14 amino acids. CDR3 coding DNA: TGTGCCAGCAGCTTGGATCGAACCTCTGGCGGCTACACCTTC. Translated: CASSLDRTSGGYTF.